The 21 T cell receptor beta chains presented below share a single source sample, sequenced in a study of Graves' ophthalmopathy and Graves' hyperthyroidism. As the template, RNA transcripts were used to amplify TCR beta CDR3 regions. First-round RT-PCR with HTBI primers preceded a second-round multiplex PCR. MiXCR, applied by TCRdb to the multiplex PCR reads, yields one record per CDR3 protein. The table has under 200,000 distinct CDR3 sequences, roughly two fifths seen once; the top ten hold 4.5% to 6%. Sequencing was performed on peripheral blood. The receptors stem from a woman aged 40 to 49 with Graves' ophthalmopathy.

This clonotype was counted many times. CDR3 DNA: TGTGCCAGCAGCCGAGAGACAGATCAGCCCCAGCATTTT. It specifies CASSRETDQPQHF. This chain links TRBV11-2 with TRBJ1-5, with TRBD1 as a possible D gene (5 bases). V was shortened by 5 bases and J by 5 bases, with 10 bases between the two germline ends. The germline CDR1 and CDR2 sequences are SGHAT and FQNNGV. This CDR3 has 13 residues.

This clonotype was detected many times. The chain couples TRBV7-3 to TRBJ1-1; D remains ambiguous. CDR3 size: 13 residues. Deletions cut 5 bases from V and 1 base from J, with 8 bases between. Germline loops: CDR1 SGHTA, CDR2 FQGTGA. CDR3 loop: CASSPTRNTEAFF. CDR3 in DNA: TGTGCCAGCAGCCCTACGCGGAACACTGAAGCTTTCTTT.

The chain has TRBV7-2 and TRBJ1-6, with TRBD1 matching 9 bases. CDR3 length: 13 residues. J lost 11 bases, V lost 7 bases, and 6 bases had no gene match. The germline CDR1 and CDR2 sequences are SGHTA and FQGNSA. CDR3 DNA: TGTGCCAGCAAGGGACAGGGCAGACCACCCCTCCACTTT. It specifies CASKGQGRPPLHF.

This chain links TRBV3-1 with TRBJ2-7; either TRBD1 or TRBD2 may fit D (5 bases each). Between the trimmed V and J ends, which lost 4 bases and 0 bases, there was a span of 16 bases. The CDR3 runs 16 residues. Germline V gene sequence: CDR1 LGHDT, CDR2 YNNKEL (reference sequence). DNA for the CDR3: TGTGCCAGCAGCCTTGGCTTGGGGACGGACTCCTACGAGCAGTACTTC. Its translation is CASSLGLGTDSYEQYF.

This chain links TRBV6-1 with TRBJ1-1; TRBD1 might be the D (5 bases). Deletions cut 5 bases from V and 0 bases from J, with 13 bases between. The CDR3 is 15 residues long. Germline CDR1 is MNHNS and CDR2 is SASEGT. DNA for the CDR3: TGTGCCAGCAGTAGGACACCGACCATGAACACTGAAGCTTTCTTT. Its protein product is CASSRTPTMNTEAFF.

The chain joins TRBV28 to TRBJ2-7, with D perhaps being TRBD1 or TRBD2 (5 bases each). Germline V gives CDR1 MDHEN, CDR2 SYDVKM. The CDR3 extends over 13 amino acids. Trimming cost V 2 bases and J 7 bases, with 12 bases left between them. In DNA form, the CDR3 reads TGTGCCAGCAGTTTAGGGGGAGAAAGGGAGCAGTACTTC. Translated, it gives CASSLGGEREQYF.

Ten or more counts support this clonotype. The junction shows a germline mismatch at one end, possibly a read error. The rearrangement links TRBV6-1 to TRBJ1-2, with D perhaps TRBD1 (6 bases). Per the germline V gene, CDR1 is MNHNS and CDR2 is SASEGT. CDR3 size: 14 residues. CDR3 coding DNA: TGTGCCAGCAGTGTGAGGACAGAAGACTATGGCTACGCCTTC. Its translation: CASSVRTEDYGYAF.

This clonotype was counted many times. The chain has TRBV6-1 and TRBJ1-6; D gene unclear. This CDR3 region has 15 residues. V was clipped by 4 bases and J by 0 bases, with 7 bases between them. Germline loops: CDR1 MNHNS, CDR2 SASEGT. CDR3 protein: CASSARSSYNSPLHF. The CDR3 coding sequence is TGTGCCAGCAGTGCGAGAAGCTCCTATAATTCACCCCTCCACTTT.

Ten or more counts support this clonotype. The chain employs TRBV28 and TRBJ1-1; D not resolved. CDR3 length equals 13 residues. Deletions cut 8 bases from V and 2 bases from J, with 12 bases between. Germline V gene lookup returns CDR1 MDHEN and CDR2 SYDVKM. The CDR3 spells CASRDSGNTEAFF. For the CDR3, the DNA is TGTGCCAGCCGCGACTCAGGAAACACTGAAGCTTTCTTT. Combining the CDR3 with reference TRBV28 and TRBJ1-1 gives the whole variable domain DVKVTQSSRYLVKRTGEKVFLECVQDMDHENMFWYRQDPGLGLRLIYFSYDVKMKEKGDIPEGYSVSREKKERFSLILESASTNQTSMYLCASRDSGNTEAFFGQGTRLTVV.

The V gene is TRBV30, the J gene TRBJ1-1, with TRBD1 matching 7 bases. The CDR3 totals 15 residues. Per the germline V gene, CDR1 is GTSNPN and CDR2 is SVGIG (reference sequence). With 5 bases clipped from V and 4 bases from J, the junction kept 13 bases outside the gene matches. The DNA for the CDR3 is TGTGCCTGGTCAGGAGGGGGCAGGGTTGGCACTGAAGCTTTCTTT. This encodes CAWSGGGRVGTEAFF.

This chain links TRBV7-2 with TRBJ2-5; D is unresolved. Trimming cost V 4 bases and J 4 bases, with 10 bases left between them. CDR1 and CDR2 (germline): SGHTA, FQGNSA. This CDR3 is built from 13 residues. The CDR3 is CASSYGSGETQYF. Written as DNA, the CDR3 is TGTGCCAGCAGCTACGGTTCAGGAGAGACCCAGTACTTC.

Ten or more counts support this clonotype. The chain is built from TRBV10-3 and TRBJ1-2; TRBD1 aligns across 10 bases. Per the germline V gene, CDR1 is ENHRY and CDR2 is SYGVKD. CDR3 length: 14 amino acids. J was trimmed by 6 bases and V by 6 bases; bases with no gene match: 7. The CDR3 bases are TGTGCCATCAGGGGGACAGGGGCGGATGATGGCTACACCTTC. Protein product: CAIRGTGADDGYTF.

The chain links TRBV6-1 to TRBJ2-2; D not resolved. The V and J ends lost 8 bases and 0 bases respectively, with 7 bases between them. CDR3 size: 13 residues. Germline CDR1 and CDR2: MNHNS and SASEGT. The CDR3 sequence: CASELPNTGELFF. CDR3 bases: TGTGCCAGCGAGCTTCCGAACACCGGGGAGCTGTTTTTT.

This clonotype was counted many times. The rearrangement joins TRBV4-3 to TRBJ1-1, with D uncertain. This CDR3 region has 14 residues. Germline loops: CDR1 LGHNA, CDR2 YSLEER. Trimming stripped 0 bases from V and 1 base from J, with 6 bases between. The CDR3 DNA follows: TGCGCCAGCAGCCAAGAACCGGGGAACACTGAAGCTTTCTTT. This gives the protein CASSQEPGNTEAFF.

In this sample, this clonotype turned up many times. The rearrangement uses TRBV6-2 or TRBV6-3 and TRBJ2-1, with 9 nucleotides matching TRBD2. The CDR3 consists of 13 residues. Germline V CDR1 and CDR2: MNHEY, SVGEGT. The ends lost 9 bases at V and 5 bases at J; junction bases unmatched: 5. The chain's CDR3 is CASLAGEDNEQFF. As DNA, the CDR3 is TGTGCCAGTTTAGCGGGAGAGGACAATGAGCAGTTCTTC.

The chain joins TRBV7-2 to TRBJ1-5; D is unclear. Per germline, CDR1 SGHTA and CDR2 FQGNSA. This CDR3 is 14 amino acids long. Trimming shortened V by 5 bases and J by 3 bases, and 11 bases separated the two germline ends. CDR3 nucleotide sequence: TGTGCCAGCAGCCCCGCAGGATCCAATCAGCCCCAGCATTTT. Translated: CASSPAGSNQPQHF.

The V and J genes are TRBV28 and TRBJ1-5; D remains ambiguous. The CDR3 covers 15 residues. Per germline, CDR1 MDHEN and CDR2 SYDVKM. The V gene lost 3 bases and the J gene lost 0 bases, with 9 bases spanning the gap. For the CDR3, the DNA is TGTGCCAGCAGTTTCAACAGCGATAGCAATCAGCCCCAGCATTTT. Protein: CASSFNSDSNQPQHF.

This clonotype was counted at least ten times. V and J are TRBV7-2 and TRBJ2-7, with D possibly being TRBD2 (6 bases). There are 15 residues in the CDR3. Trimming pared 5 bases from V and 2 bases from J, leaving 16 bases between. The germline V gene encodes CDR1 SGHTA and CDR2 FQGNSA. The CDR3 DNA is TGTGCCAGCAGCAGCCCCGGGACTGCTACCTACGAGCAGTACTTC. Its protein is CASSSPGTATYEQYF.

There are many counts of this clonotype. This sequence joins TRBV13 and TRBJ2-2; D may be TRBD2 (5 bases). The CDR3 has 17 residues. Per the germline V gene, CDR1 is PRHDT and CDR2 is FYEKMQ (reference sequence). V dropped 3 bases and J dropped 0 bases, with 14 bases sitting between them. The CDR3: CASSFAGLFANTGELFF. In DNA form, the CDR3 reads TGTGCCAGCAGCTTCGCCGGACTGTTTGCGAACACCGGGGAGCTGTTTTTT.

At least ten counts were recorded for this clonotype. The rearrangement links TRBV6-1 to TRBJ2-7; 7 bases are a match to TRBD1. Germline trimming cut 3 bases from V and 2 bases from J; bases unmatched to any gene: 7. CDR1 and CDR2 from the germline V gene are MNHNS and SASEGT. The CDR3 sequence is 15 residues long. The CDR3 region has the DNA TGTGCCAGCAGTGAGTATAGGACAGGAACCTACGAGCAGTACTTC. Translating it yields CASSEYRTGTYEQYF.

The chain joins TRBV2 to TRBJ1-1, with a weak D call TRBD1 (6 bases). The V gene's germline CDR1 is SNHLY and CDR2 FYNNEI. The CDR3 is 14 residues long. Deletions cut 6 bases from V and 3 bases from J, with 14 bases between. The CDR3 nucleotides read TGTGCCAGCAGGGACAGCATAGAAGACACTGAAGCTTTCTTT. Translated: CASRDSIEDTEAFF.